This TCR beta chain originates from a study of shared clonotypes between healthy human individuals (dated by TCRdb to about 2020). Notes on the research overall: Three men and a couple of women, aged 18 to 49 years, made up the cohort. Blood TCR repertoires of a handful of healthy adults were deeply sequenced to estimate repertoire size and the extent of clonotype sharing between individuals. Between about 0.94 and 8.9 billion PBMCs per donor were obtained by leukapheresis. For each donor, CD4 naive and CD4 memory were each given three plates, CD8 naive was given two plates, and CD8 memory was given one plate. To increase sequencing depth and limit assay-specific biases, different laboratories used diverse techniques to prepare libraries and sequence TCR repertoires.

To note about this clone: No cognate antigen has been identified for it. No much larger clone exists at a distance of one base, and base qualities are not known.

TCR CDR3 regions were amplified from genomic DNA by multiplex PCR using the deep immunoSEQ assay. For each cell subset, the extracted genomic DNA was distributed evenly across all wells of several immunoSEQ 96-well plates, and each plate served as one replicate. For sorted subsets, around 0.2 ug genomic DNA, equal to 30,000 or so T cell genomes, was loaded into each replicate PCR. Purified libraries were measured with a Qubit 3.0 fluorometer, size-checked on a Bioanalyzer 2100, and measured again with the KAPA Library Quantification kit. A separate single-read 150-cycle Illumina NextSeq 550 flow cell was used to sequence each immunoSEQ 96-well plate. The paper's data handling went like this. The immunoSEQ output contained only junctional sequences without quality scores, so filtering could not match that applied to full-length reads. Sequences were annotated with PyIR, a Python wrapper for IgBLAST v1.9, using IMGT germline references to assign V/J genes and CDR3. Any read was removed if the V/J assignment was weak (E-value above 1e-6), the CDR3 was missing, or the read contained stop codons, out-of-frame junctions, or ambiguous translated residues. V3J clonotypes were defined by identical inferred V gene, J gene, and CDR3 amino acid sequence. To compute the percentage overlap between repertoires, the number of shared unique clonotypes was divided by the size of the smaller repertoire. Repertoire richness was assessed with RTK rarefaction, the Chao1 estimator, and Recon v2.1 estimates of unobserved clonotypes. Generation probabilities were computed with OLGA for all TCRbeta clonotypes obtained by the gDNA method from a few donors. TCRdb limited this immuneACCESS table to in-frame rearrangements with V and J called. A share of clones is missing; checked studies link under half to unresolved V genes, and the rest is unexplained. V and J calls and clone size are those listed in that table; D and trimming were worked out from the DNA. The table for this sample lists 2 million to 2.5 million clones; just over 90% of them were counted only once. The ten largest make up 0.39% of the sample.

The donors were healthy, HIV-negative adults who had no recently reported acute infections or vaccinations. All donors were Caucasian adults living in Nashville, Tennessee, USA. CD4+ T cells were enriched by magnetic negative selection; naive cells were then positively selected on CD45RA, and the negative fraction formed the memory subset. After blood collection by leukapheresis, PBMCs were isolated using Ficoll-Histopaque density gradient centrifugation and then cryopreserved in the vapor phase of liquid nitrogen. Purity and quantity of every magnetically sorted T cell population were checked by analytical flow cytometry. Genomic DNA was isolated from every sorted fraction and measured by UV absorbance on a Nanodrop 2000c. Per the germline V gene (reference sequence), GTSNPN is the CDR1 and SVGIG is the CDR2. The CDR3, cysteine through phenylalanine, is 13 amino acids long. The sequence is cut down to CDR3 DNA, 39 bases in frame from base 1. V loses 8 bases of germline sequence and J loses 1 base, and the interval between the two ends is 14 bases.

Study-level results and caveats: Naive subsets generally had larger estimated clonotype richness than memory subsets did. Only blood was sampled, and tissue TCR repertoires likely differ from those in blood. Compared with non-shared clonotypes, clonotypes shared by all four sorted-subset donors had higher generation probabilities. Because the study included only a small number of donors, the genetic and exposure-history diversity represented was limited. When a handful of donors were compared, the shared fraction of clonotypes was roughly 5% for naive CD4, around 4% for naive CD8, 2.3% for memory CD4, and less than 0.45% for memory CD8. Even with the large sequencing depth, rarefaction of the sorted-subset datasets indicated that sequencing was incomplete. Pairwise subsampling led to the expectation that sequencing depth would affect the degree of clonotype sharing among donors.

The sequence derives from a man between 18 and 35 years old in good health. Some clones in this sample may be carry-over from other donors' samples. The chain was built from TRBV30 and TRBJ1-2, with TRBD1 perhaps the D gene, on 6 matching bases. The sample taken for sequencing was naive CD4+ T cells from PBMCs. The sample's cell subset or site, from its label and the paper: CD45RA+ positively selected. The DNA is as follows: TGTGCCAGACGGGCAGGGGTTAACTATGGCTACACCTTC. It is translated as CARRAGVNYGYTF. Reference TRBV30 and TRBJ1-2 proteins supply the regions before and after the CDR3; the full variable domain is: SQTIHQWPATLVQPVGSPLSLECTVEGTSNPNLYWYRQAAGRGLQLLFYSVGIGQISSEVPQNLSASRPQDRQFILSSKKLLLSDSGFYLCARRAGVNYGYTFGSGTRLTVV.